These 22 T cell receptor beta chains share one sample of origin, sequenced in a study of Tregs in tolerant kidney transplant recipients. Related graft donors supplied nonmyeloablative bone marrow transplants, and mixed chimerism was transient. Assay used: immunoSEQ multiplex PCR; TCRdb lists only in-frame clones, some missing. With under 6,000 clones in the sample, the ten largest clones hold roughly 6.7%. Material: CD4+ T cells from blood (PBMCs), obtained 14 months after the transplant. The receptors stem from a human patient who received a combined kidney and bone marrow transplant. Some T cells may possibly be graft donor cells.

This clone is labeled medium-sized based on frequency. The read ends 3 residues before the CDR3 terminus; that terminus is restored from the germline J gene. This chain uses TRBV5-6 with TRBJ2-2, with D possibly TRBD2 on 6 matching bases. In germline, CDR1 is SGHDT, CDR2 YYEEEE. Trimming stripped 7 bases from V and 2 bases from J, with 15 bases between. The CDR3 is 15 amino acids. The sequenced CDR3 bases are TGTGCCAGCCTCCTCGGCGGGGTAAACACCGGGGAG. Translated, it gives CASLLGGVNTGE. The entire CDR3 reads CASLLGGVNTGELFF.

As for this clone: The missing CDR3 end, 3 residues past where the read stops, is filled in from the germline J gene. The chain couples TRBV5-1 to TRBJ1-1; D is unclear. The germline V gene encodes CDR1 SGHRS and CDR2 YFSETQ. Trimming shortened V by 0 bases and J by 0 bases, and 9 bases separated the two germline ends. The CDR3 sequence is 15 residues long. The CDR3 protein is CASSLGAPVNTEAFF. The part of the CDR3 DNA that was read is TGCGCCAGCAGCTTGGGAGCCCCTGTGAACACTGAA. Combining the CDR3 with reference TRBV5-1 and TRBJ1-1 gives the whole variable domain KAGVTQTPRYLIKTRGQQVTLSCSPISGHRSVSWYQQTPGQGLQFLFEYFSETQRNKGNFPGRFSGRQFSNSRSEMNVSTLELGDSALYLCASSLGAPVNTEAFFGQGTRLTVV.

Comments on this clone: From the germline J gene comes the end of the CDR3, since the read stops 3 residues before it. V gene TRBV5-1 combines with J gene TRBJ2-2; TRBD2 matches at 8 bases. CDR3 length: 18 residues. Germline values: CDR1 SGHRS, CDR2 YFSETQ. Trimming took 4 bases from V and 1 from J; bases not matched to a gene: 12. The covered CDR3 bases are TGCGCCAGCAGCAAAGCTCCAGCGGGAGAAGGGAACACCGGGGAG. This gives the protein CASSKAPAGEGNTGE. In full, the CDR3 is CASSKAPAGEGNTGELFF.

Details on this clone: The DNA ends 3 residues before the CDR3 does, and the rest of the CDR3 is filled in from the germline J gene. This chain uses TRBV2 with TRBJ1-2; possibly TRBD1 for D (5 bases). Germline V lookup: CDR1 SNHLY, CDR2 FYNNEI. This CDR3 is built from 13 residues. This chain's CDR3 is CASSEDNELRYTF. The CDR3 bases that were read are TGTGCCAGCAGTGAGGACAATGAGTTACGC.

Regarding this clone: The read finishes 3 residues shy of the CDR3 end, and the germline J gene is used to complete it. The V call is TRBV6-2 or TRBV6-3, the J call TRBJ2-2; 10 bases match TRBD2. The CDR3 spans 17 residues. In germline, CDR1 is MNHEY, CDR2 SVGEGT. With V trimmed by 4 bases and J by 9 bases, 14 bases remained unmatched. The CDR3 is CASSFTGLAALSWELFF. The CDR3 DNA, read in part, is TGTGCCAGCAGTTTCACTGGACTAGCGGCCCTATCCTGGGAG.

Comments on this clone: The read finishes 3 residues shy of the CDR3 end, and the germline J gene is used to complete it. The gene calls are TRBV20-1 and TRBJ2-2; TRBD2 agrees at 8 bases. Germline values: CDR1 DFQATT, CDR2 SNEGSKA (reference sequence). This CDR3 contains 14 residues. Trimming removed 6 bases from V and 4 bases from J; junction bases left unmatched: 7. Incomplete CDR3 DNA: TGCAGTGCCCCCCCCAGCGGGAGCACCGGGGAG. Translating gives CSAPPSGSTGE. The full CDR3 is CSAPPSGSTGELFF.

Concerning this clone: The CDR3 is cut off 3 residues early in the read; its end comes from the germline J gene. This sequence joins TRBV5-1 and TRBJ2-5; D ambiguous. The germline V and J ends were trimmed by 4 bases and 1 base, with 17 bases remaining between them. The CDR3 sequence is 16 residues long. In germline, CDR1 is SGHRS, CDR2 YFSETQ. CDR3 DNA, as far as it was read: TGCGCCAGCAGCCAACCATACTCCAACCTCCAAGAGACC. This sequence encodes CASSQPYSNLQET. In full, the CDR3 is CASSQPYSNLQETQYF.

Of note for this clone: The read terminates 3 residues before the CDR3 end, so the remaining end is supplied by the germline J gene. J is TRBJ1-2 and V is TRBV19; no reliable D call. Germline loops: CDR1 LNHDA, CDR2 SQIVND (reference sequence). There are 15 residues in the CDR3. Trimming pared 4 bases from V and 0 bases from J, leaving 12 bases between. The covered CDR3 bases are TGTGCCAGTAGTAACCCAATCACAGCTAACTATGGC. Its protein product is CASSNPITANYG. The entire CDR3 protein is CASSNPITANYGYTF.

Comment on this clone: Read data end 3 residues before the CDR3 end; the end is taken from the germline J gene. The chain couples TRBV5-1 to TRBJ1-3, with D perhaps TRBD1 (5 bases). The V end lost 1 base, the J end lost 4 bases, and 9 bases lay between the germline ends. Germline V gene lookup returns CDR1 SGHRS and CDR2 YFSETQ. The CDR3 covers 14 residues. The CDR3 DNA, read in part, is TGCGCCAGCAGCTTGAGGGGAGTAGGAAACACC. Protein: CASSLRGVGNT. The complete CDR3 reads CASSLRGVGNTIYF.

For this clone: Read sequence stops 3 residues before the CDR3 end, and the germline J gene provides the missing end. V is TRBV5-4 and J is TRBJ2-2; 8 nucleotides align to TRBD1. In germline, CDR1 is SGHNT, CDR2 YYREEE (reference sequence). This CDR3 region has 15 residues. V lost 4 bases and J lost 1; bases outside the gene matches: 3. The sequenced CDR3 bases are TGTGCCAGCAGCCCCGGACAGGGGAACACCGGGGAG. This encodes CASSPGQGNTGE. The complete CDR3 sequence is CASSPGQGNTGELFF. The full variable domain, completed using reference TRBV5-4 and TRBJ2-2, is ETGVTQSPTHLIKTRGQQVTLRCSSQSGHNTVSWYQQALGQGPQFIFQYYREEENGRGNFPPRFSGLQFPNYSSELNVNALELDDSALYLCASSPGQGNTGELFFGEGSRLTVL.

Comments on this clone: Read data end 3 residues before the CDR3 end; the end is taken from the germline J gene. This chain uses TRBV20-1 with TRBJ2-5, with 7 bases that match TRBD1. V trimming: 0 bases; J trimming: 5 bases; junction bases outside the gene matches: 18. The CDR3 contains 18 residues. Germline CDR1 is DFQATT and CDR2 is SNEGSKA (reference sequence). The DNA read from the CDR3 is TGCAGTGCTAGAGACACCGGACAGGTCGGGCTTGACACGGAGACC. Translation: CSARDTGQVGLDTET. The CDR3 as a whole reads CSARDTGQVGLDTETQYF.

Measured by frequency, this clone is medium-sized. The sequence runs out 3 residues before the end of the CDR3; the remainder is reconstructed from the germline J gene. This rearrangement joins TRBV30 to TRBJ1-3; a weak D match, TRBD1 (5 bases). Germline lookup yields CDR1 GTSNPN and CDR2 SVGIG (reference sequence). The CDR3 has 13 amino acids. V lost 5 bases and J 2 bases, leaving 10 bases between the germline ends. CDR3 region: CAWGHRTGNTIYF. The CDR3 bases that were read are TGTGCCTGGGGACACCGTACTGGAAACACC.

This CDR3 is CASSLAGQGGRGYTF. The covered CDR3 bases are TGTGCCAGCAGCTTGGCGGGACAGGGAGGTCGAGGC. The chain combines TRBV7-9 with TRBJ1-2; 9 bases fit TRBD1. The read stops 3 residues short of the end of the CDR3; the missing end is completed from the germline J gene. The length of the CDR3 is 15 residues. Germline V gives CDR1 SEHNR, CDR2 FQNEAQ (reference sequence). Full variable domain (rest looked up from reference TRBV7-9 and TRBJ1-2): DTGVSQNPRHKITKRGQNVTFRCDPISEHNRLYWYRQTLGQGPEFLTYFQNEAQLEKSRLLSDRFSAERPKGSFSTLEIQRTEQGDSAMYLCASSLAGQGGRGYTFGSGTRLTVV.

Points on this clone: The CDR3 goes on 3 residues after the read ends, and that part is filled in from the germline J gene. The J gene is TRBJ1-1, the V gene TRBV7-9, with unresolved D. Trimming shortened V by 5 bases and J by 3 bases, and 16 bases separated the two germline ends. The CDR3 spans 15 residues. The germline V gene encodes CDR1 SEHNR and CDR2 FQNEAQ (reference sequence). The CDR3 is CASSAGDRPDTEAFF. The DNA read from the CDR3 is TGTGCCAGCAGCGCCGGGGATAGGCCGGACACTGAA.

This clone ranks as medium-sized in terms of frequency. The CDR3 is cut off 3 residues early in the read; its end comes from the germline J gene. The V and J genes are TRBV5-1 and TRBJ2-3; 10 nucleotides match TRBD2. J lost 5 bases, V lost 0 bases, and 0 bases had no gene match. CDR3 length: 14 amino acids. Germline V gives CDR1 SGHRS, CDR2 YFSETQ. This chain's CDR3 is CASSLGLAGDTQYF. CDR3 bases read: TGCGCCAGCAGCTTGGGACTAGCGGGAGATACG.

Concerning this clone: The read ends 3 residues early relative to the CDR3; the germline J gene fills the gap. The chain carries TRBV7-2 and TRBJ2-7; a possible D gene is TRBD1 (5 bases). V shed 1 base and J shed 2 bases, with 12 bases lying between them. Germline V gene data show CDR1 as SGHTA and CDR2 as FQGNSA. CDR3 length: 15 residues. The CDR3 DNA, read in part, is TGTGCCAGCAGCTTAGGGCCAGGGATAGCCTACGAG. Amino acid sequence: CASSLGPGIAYE. The entire CDR3 sequence reads CASSLGPGIAYEQYF.

About this clone itself: Coverage ceases 3 residues before the CDR3 finishes, and the germline J gene fills in the end. The chain employs TRBV11-2 and TRBJ1-1, with D hard to call. The CDR3 runs to 13 residues. Between the trimmed V and J ends, which lost 2 bases and 0 bases, there was a span of 4 bases. The germline gives CDR1 SGHAT, CDR2 FQNNGV. This chain's CDR3 is CASSLTVNTEAFF. The part of the CDR3 DNA that was read is TGTGCCAGCAGCTTAACTGTGAACACTGAA.

This clone is medium-sized by frequency. The read comes to an end 3 residues before the CDR3 does, leaving the germline J gene to fill in the end. This chain links TRBV3-1 (or the pseudogene TRBV3-2) with TRBJ1-4, with D possibly being TRBD1 (6 bases). With 4 bases removed from V and 5 bases from J, the gap between germline ends came to 11 bases. The CDR3 is 14 amino acids. Per germline, CDR1 LGHDT and CDR2 YNNKEL (reference sequence). CDR3 sequence reads: CASSLRTANEKLFF. The CDR3 DNA, read in part, is TGTGCCAGCAGCCTGAGGACAGCGAATGAAAAA.

In terms of frequency, this clone is medium-sized. Read coverage stops 3 residues before the CDR3 terminus; the germline J gene supplies the remainder. The J gene is TRBJ1-5, the V gene TRBV6-2 or TRBV6-3; 12 nucleotides match TRBD1. The V gene's germline CDR1 is MNHEY and CDR2 SVGEGT. The CDR3 totals 15 residues. V lost 8 bases, J lost 8 bases, and 10 bases stayed unmatched. The CDR3 region is CASSESGQGAKPQHF. CDR3 bases read: TGTGCCAGCTCCGAGTCGGGACAGGGGGCAAAGCCC.

A word on this clone: Read sequence stops 3 residues before the CDR3 end, and the germline J gene provides the missing end. The rearrangement joins TRBV20-1 to TRBJ2-1; tentative D call: TRBD2 (6 bases). Germline assignment: CDR1 DFQATT and CDR2 SNEGSKA (reference sequence). The CDR3 runs 14 residues. With 3 bases removed from V and 0 bases from J, the gap between germline ends came to 9 bases. CDR3 sequence: CSASRGISYNEQFF. CDR3 DNA (partial): TGCAGTGCTAGCCGGGGGATCTCCTACAATGAG.

With respect to this clone: The CDR3 end lies 3 residues beyond the end of the read and is filled in from the germline J gene. The V and J genes are TRBV2 and TRBJ1-2, with 7 bases fitting TRBD1. This CDR3 comprises 14 residues. Germline V CDR1 and CDR2: SNHLY, FYNNEI. The J segment lost 3 bases and the V segment lost 6 bases, leaving 7 bases of the junction unmatched. The CDR3 here is CASRIAGGYYGYTF. CDR3 DNA (partial): TGTGCCAGCAGAATAGCAGGGGGGTACTATGGC.

A remark on this clone: The read halts 3 residues ahead of the CDR3 end, with the missing end drawn from the germline J gene. The chain is built from TRBV20-1 and TRBJ2-1; 9 bases align to TRBD2. Trimming took 0 bases from V and 0 from J; bases not matched to a gene: 9. This CDR3 has 18 amino acids. Germline assignment: CDR1 DFQATT and CDR2 SNEGSKA (reference sequence). CDR3 DNA, as far as it was read: TGCAGTGCTAGAGATTGGCAGGGCGGGGGGGCCTCCTACAATGAG. Its protein is CSARDWQGGGASYNE. Given in full, the CDR3 is CSARDWQGGGASYNEQFF.